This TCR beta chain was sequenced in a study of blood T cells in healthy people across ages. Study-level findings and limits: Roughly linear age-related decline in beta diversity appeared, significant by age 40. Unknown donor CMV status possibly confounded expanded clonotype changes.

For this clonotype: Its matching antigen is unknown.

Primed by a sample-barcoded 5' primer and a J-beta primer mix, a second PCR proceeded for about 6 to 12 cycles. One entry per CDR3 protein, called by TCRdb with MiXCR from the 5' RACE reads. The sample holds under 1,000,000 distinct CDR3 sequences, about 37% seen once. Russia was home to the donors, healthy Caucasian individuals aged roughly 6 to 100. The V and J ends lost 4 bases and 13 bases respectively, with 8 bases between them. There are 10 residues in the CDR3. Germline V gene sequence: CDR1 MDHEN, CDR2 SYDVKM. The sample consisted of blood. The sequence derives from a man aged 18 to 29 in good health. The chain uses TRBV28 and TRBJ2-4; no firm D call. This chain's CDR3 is CASSWYEQYF. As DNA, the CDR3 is TGTGCCAGCAGTTGGTATGAGCAGTACTTC.